The sequence of this TCR beta chain was determined in a study of blood T cell repertoires in COVID-19. Study summary: Both acute and convalescent COVID-19 samples were obtained from the United States, Italy and Spain. PBMCs, B-cell-depleted T cells, or T cells provided the cDNA or gDNA that made up the material.

CDR1 MDHEN and CDR2 SYDVKM come from the germline V gene. This CDR3 has 17 residues. After removal of 7 bases from V and 5 bases from J, the junction contained 11 bases not matched to a gene. Authors' analysis steps: Amplification from reference gene primers served as the basis for estimated nucleated cell counts. Profiling relied on immunoSEQ multiplex PCR, and the TCRdb table lists in-frame clones only, not all of them. V and J calls and clone size are given by that table; D and trimming were obtained from the DNA. In the table there are tens of thousands of clones, around 86% of which are singletons.

The sequence was obtained from a woman older than 75 with acute or convalescent COVID-19. V is TRBV28 and J is TRBJ2-3; TRBD2 aligns across 14 bases. Source material: peripheral blood. CDR3 sequence (DNA): TGTGCCAGCACAGTTACGCCGGGACTAGCGGGGGAAGATACGCAGTATTTT. It codes for CASTVTPGLAGEDTQYF.